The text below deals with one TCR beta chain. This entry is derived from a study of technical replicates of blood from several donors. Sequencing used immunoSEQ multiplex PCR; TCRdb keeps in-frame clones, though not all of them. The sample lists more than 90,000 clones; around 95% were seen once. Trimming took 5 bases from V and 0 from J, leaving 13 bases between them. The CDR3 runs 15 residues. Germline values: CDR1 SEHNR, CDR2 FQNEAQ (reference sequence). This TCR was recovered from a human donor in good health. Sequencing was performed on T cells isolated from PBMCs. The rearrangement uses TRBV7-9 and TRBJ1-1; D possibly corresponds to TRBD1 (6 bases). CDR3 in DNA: TGTGCCAGCAGCCCGGACAGCTACATGAACACTGAAGCTTTCTTT. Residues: CASSPDSYMNTEAFF.